This T cell receptor beta chain was recorded in a study of T cells in Graves' hyperthyroidism and ophthalmopathy. Broader study findings: Most clonotypes that expanded in the thyroid above 0.001 also showed up in blood.

Amplified TCR beta CDR3 regions derived from RNA transcripts. The HTBI primer set was used in a first-round RT-PCR of the TCR CDR3. TCRdb recomputed calls from the multiplex PCR reads with MiXCR, one row per CDR3 protein. This table has approximately 370,000 distinct CDR3 sequences, roughly 17% appearing once. This clonotype was observed at least ten times. As yet, its antigen is unknown. First hyperthyroidism diagnosis is when the blood sample was obtained, before any ophthalmopathy symptoms. The PBMCs were taken from roughly 10 ml of fresh peripheral blood. Sequencing was performed on blood. The sequence was obtained from a woman in her 30s with Graves' hyperthyroidism that later progressed to Graves' ophthalmopathy.

The CDR3 region has the DNA TGTGCCATCAGTGCCGCAGCTAACACTGAAGCTTTCTTT. As protein: CAISAAANTEAFF. The chain has TRBV10-3 and TRBJ1-1; D is undetermined. Germline V gene data show CDR1 as ENHRY and CDR2 as SYGVKD. Trimming took off 4 bases at V and 2 bases at J, with 8 bases between the two ends. The CDR3 length is 13 residues.